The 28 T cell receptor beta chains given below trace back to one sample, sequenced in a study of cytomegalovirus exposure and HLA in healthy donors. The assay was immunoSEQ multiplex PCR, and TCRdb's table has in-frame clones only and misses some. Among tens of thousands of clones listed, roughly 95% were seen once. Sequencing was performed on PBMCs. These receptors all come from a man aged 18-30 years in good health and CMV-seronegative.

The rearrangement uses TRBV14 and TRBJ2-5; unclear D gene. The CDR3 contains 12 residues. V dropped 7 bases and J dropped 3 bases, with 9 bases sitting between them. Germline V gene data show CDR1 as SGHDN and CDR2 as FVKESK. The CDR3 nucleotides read TGTGCCAGCAATCGGGTAGAAGAGACCCAGTACTTC. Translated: CASNRVEETQYF.

Here the CDR3 reads CASSSPTRRSGELFF. Here the CDR3 DNA reads TGTGCCAGCAGCTCGCCGACCCGGAGATCCGGGGAGCTGTTTTTT. The chain employs TRBV13 and TRBJ2-2, with no clear D. There are 15 residues in the CDR3. CDR1 is PRHDT and CDR2 is FYEKMQ in the germline V gene (reference sequence). The V gene lost 4 bases and the J gene lost 6 bases, with 15 bases spanning the gap.

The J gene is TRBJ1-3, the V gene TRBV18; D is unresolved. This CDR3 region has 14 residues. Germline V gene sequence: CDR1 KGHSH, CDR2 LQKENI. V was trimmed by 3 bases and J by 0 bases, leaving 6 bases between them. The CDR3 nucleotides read TGTGCCAGCTCACCGGAGGCCTCTGGAAACACCATATATTTT. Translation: CASSPEASGNTIYF.

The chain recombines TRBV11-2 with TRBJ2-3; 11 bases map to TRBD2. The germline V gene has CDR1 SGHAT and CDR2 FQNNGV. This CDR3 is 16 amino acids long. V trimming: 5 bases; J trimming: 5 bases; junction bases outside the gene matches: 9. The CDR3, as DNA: TGTGCCAGCAGCCGGGGTAGCGGGAGGGCCATAGATACGCAGTATTTT. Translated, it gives CASSRGSGRAIDTQYF.

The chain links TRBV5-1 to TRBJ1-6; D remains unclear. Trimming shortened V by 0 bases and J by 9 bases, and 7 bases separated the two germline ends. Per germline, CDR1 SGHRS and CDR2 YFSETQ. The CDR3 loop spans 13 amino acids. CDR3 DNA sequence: TGCGCCAGCAGCTTGGCCGAGGTTTCACCCCTCCACTTT. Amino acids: CASSLAEVSPLHF. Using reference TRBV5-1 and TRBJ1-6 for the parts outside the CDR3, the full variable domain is KAGVTQTPRYLIKTRGQQVTLSCSPISGHRSVSWYQQTPGQGLQFLFEYFSETQRNKGNFPGRFSGRQFSNSRSEMNVSTLELGDSALYLCASSLAEVSPLHFGNGTRLTVT.

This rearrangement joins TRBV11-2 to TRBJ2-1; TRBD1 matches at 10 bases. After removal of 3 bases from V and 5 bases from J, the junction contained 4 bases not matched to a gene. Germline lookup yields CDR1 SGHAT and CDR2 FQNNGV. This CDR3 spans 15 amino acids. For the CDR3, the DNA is TGTGCCAGCAGCTTTTACGGGACAGGGGACAATGAGCAGTTCTTC. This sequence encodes CASSFYGTGDNEQFF.

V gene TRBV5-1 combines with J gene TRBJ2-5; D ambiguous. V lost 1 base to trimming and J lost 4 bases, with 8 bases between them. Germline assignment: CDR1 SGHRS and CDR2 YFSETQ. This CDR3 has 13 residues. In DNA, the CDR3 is TGCGCCAGCAGCTTGCAACCGGGAGAGACCCAGTACTTC. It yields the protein CASSLQPGETQYF.

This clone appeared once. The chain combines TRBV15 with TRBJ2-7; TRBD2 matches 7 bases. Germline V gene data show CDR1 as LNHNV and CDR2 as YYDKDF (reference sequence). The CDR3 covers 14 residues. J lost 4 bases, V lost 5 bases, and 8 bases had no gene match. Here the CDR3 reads CATSPGTNLYEQYF. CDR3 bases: TGTGCCACCAGCCCCGGGACTAACTTATACGAGCAGTACTTC.

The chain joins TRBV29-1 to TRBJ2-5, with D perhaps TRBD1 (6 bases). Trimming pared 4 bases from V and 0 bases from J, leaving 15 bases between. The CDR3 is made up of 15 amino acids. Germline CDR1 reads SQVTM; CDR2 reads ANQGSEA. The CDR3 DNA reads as TGCAGCGTTGCCTTAGCAGGGGCGTACCAAGAGACCCAGTACTTC. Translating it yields CSVALAGAYQETQYF.

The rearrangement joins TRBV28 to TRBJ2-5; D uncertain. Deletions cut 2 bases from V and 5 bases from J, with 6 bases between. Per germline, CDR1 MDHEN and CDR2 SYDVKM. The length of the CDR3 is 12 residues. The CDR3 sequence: CASSLKRETQYF. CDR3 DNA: TGTGCCAGCAGTTTAAAGAGGGAGACCCAGTACTTC. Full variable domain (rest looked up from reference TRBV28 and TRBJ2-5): DVKVTQSSRYLVKRTGEKVFLECVQDMDHENMFWYRQDPGLGLRLIYFSYDVKMKEKGDIPEGYSVSREKKERFSLILESASTNQTSMYLCASSLKRETQYFGPGTRLLVL.

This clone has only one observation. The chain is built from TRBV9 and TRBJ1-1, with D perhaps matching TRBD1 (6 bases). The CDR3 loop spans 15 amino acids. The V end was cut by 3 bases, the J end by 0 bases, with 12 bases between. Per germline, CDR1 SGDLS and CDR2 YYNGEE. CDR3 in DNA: TGTGCCAGCAGCGCAGGGCCAGGGGTGAACACTGAAGCTTTCTTT. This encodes CASSAGPGVNTEAFF.

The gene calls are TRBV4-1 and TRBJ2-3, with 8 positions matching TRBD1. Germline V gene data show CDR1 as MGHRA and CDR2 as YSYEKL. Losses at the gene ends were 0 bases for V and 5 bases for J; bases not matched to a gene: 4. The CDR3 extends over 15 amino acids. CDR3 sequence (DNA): TGCGCCAGCAGCCAAGACAGGGGGCAAGGAGATACGCAGTATTTT. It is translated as CASSQDRGQGDTQYF.

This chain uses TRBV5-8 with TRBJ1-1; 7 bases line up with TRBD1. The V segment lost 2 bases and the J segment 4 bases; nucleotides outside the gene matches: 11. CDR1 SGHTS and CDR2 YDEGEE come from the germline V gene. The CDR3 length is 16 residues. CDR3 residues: CASSFTGVIVSTEAFF. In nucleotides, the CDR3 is TGTGCCAGCAGCTTCACAGGGGTAATCGTTTCCACTGAAGCTTTCTTT.

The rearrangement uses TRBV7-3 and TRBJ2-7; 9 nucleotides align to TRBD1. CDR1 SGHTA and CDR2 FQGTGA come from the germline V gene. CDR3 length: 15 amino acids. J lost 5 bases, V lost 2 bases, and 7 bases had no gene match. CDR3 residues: CASSLEATGGHEQYF. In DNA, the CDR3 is TGTGCCAGCAGCTTAGAGGCGACAGGGGGACACGAGCAGTACTTC. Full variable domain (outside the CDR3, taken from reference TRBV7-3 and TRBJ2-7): GAGVSQTPSNKVTEKGKYVELRCDPISGHTALYWYRQSLGQGPEFLIYFQGTGAADDSGLPNDRFFAVRPEGSVSTLKIQRTERGDSAVYLCASSLEATGGHEQYFGPGTRLTVT.

The CDR3 spells CASSLEPSSTPYGYTF. In DNA form, the CDR3 reads TGTGCCAGCAGCTTGGAACCCTCCTCGACACCCTATGGCTACACCTTC. The chain has TRBV5-4 and TRBJ1-2; the D is unclear. V was cut by 0 bases and J by 4 bases, with 16 bases left in between. This CDR3 contains 16 residues. Germline loops: CDR1 SGHNT, CDR2 YYREEE (reference sequence).

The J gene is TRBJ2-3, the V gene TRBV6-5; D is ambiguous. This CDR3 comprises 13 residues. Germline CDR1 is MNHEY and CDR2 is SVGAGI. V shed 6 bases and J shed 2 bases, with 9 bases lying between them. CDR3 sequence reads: CASRARNTDTQYF. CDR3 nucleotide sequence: TGTGCCAGCAGAGCCCGAAACACAGATACGCAGTATTTT.

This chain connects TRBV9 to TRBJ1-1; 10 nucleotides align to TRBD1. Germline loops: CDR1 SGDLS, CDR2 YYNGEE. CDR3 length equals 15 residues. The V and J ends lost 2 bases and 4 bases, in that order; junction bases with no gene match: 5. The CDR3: CASSVSTGGGTEAFF. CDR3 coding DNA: TGTGCCAGCAGCGTTTCGACAGGGGGCGGCACTGAAGCTTTCTTT.

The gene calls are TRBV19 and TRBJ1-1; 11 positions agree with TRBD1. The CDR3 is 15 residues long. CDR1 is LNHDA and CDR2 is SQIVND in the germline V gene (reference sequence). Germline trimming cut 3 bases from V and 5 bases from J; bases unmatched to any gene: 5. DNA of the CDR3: TGTGCCAGTAGTATCGGACAGGGGGCGTTTACTGAAGCTTTCTTT. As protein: CASSIGQGAFTEAFF.

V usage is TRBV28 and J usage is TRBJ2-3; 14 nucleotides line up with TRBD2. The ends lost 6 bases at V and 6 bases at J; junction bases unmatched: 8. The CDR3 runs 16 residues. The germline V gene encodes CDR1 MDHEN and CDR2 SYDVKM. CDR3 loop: CASRHPGLAGADTQYF. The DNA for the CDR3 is TGTGCCAGCAGGCATCCGGGACTAGCGGGAGCGGATACGCAGTATTTT.

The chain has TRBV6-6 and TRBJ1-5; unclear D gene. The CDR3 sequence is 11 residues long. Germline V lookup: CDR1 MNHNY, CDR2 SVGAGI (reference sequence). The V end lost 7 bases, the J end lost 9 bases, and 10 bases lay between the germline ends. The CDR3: CASTSRGPQHF. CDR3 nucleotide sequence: TGTGCCAGCACGTCCCGGGGGCCCCAGCATTTT.

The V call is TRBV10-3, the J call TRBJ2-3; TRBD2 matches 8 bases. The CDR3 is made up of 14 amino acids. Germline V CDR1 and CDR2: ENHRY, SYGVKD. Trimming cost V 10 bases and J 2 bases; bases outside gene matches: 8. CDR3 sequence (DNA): TGTGCCACATCACGGGGGGGGGACACAGATACGCAGTATTTT. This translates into CATSRGGDTDTQYF.

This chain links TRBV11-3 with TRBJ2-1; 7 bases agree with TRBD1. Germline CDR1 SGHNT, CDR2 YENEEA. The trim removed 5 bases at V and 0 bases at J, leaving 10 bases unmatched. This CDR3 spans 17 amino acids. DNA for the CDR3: TGTGCCAGCAGCCCCAAATGGGACAGCCTCTCCTACAATGAGCAGTTCTTC. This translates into CASSPKWDSLSYNEQFF.

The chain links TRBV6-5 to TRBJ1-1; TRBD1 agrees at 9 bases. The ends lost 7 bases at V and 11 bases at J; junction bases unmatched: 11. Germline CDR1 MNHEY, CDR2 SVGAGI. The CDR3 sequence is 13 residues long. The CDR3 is CASTLGQGLAAFF. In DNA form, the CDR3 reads TGTGCCAGCACCCTCGGACAGGGGTTAGCCGCTTTCTTT.

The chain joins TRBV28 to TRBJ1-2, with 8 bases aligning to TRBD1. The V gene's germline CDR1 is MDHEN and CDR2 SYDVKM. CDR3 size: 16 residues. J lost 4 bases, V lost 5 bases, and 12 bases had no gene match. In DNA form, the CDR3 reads TGTGCCAGCAGTCCAGACCTCGGACAGGGAATCTATGGCTACACCTTC. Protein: CASSPDLGQGIYGYTF.

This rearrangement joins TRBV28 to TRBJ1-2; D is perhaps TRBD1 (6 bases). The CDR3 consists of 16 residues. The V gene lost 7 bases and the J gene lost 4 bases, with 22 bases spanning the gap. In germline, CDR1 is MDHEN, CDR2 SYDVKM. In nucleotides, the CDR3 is TGTGCCAGCACTTCGGGGCCAGGGGCAATTGTCTATGGCTACACCTTC. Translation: CASTSGPGAIVYGYTF.

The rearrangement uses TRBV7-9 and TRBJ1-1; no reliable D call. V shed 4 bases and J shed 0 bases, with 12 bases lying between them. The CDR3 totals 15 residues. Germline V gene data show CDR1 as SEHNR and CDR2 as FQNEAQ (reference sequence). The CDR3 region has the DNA TGTGCCAGCAGCTCCCCTAACAGATTGAACACTGAAGCTTTCTTT. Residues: CASSSPNRLNTEAFF. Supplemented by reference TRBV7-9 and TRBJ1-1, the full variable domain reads DTGVSQNPRHKITKRGQNVTFRCDPISEHNRLYWYRQTLGQGPEFLTYFQNEAQLEKSRLLSDRFSAERPKGSFSTLEIQRTEQGDSAMYLCASSSPNRLNTEAFFGQGTRLTVV.

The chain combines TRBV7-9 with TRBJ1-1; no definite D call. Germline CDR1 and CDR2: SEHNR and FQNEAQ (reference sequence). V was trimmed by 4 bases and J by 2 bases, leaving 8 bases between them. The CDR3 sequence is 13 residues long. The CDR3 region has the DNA TGTGCCAGCAGCTCCCCGCGAAACACTGAAGCTTTCTTT. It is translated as CASSSPRNTEAFF.

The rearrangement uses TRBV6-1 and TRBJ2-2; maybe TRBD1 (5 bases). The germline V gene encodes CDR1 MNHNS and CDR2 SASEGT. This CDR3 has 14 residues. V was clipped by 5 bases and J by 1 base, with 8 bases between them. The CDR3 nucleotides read TGTGCCAGCAGTTGGACACAGAACACCGGGGAGCTGTTTTTT. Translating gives CASSWTQNTGELFF.